This TCR beta chain emerged from a study of T cell repertoires in cytomegalovirus infection. About the research overall: Recently identified HLA-C-restricted CMV epitopes were among the peptides used. Indications of both CMV infection and matching HLA type were provided by public TCR beta signatures.

Study findings and constraints: Adding up the frequency of public TCR beta families identified people who carried CMV plus the relevant HLA. Predominance within the ex vivo response was attributable to HLA-C-restricted CMV-specific TCR beta clonotypes.

This clonotype was recorded many times. Its specificity is not known. J was trimmed by 7 bases and V by 2 bases; bases with no gene match: 2. This CDR3 contains 13 residues. Germline CDR1 and CDR2: SGHDT and YYEEEE. TCRdb analysed the reads with MiXCR anew, one entry per CDR3 protein. This sample has fewer than 850,000 distinct CDR3 sequences, with 25% to 30% found just once. Sample: cultured CD8+ T cells from PBMCs, taken from culture after CMV antigen stimulation. This chain joins TRBV5-6 and TRBJ1-5, with 8 bases identical to TRBD1. This sequence originates from a human donor in good health (CMV status not recorded). Some clones in this sample may be carry-over from other donors' samples. The CDR3: CASSLGTGQPQHF. DNA of the CDR3: TGTGCCAGCAGCTTAGGGACAGGCCAGCCCCAGCATTTT.